The T cell receptor (beta chain) described here comes from a study of shared clonotypes between healthy human individuals. Overall study results and limits: Memory subsets generally showed smaller estimated richness than naive subsets did.

Genomic DNA belonging to each subset was distributed in equal measure over several immunoSEQ plates. Sequencing was performed with immunoSEQ multiplex PCR; in TCRdb, only in-frame clones are kept and a portion is missing. The sample shows some 2,500,000 clones, 80% to 95% of them seen only once. Notes on this clone: Its antigen remains unidentified.

The receptor was isolated from a man aged 18 to 29 in good health. Some clones in this sample may be carry-over from other donors' samples. Sequences were obtained from naive CD4+ T cells from PBMCs. Noted subset: CD45RA+ positively selected.

The CDR3 loop is CASSRGTSPGELFF. The CDR3 nucleotides read TGTGCCAGCAGTCGTGGGACAAGCCCCGGGGAGCTGTTTTTT. This rearrangement joins TRBV28 to TRBJ2-2, with TRBD1 as a possible D gene (6 bases). Germline loops: CDR1 MDHEN, CDR2 SYDVKM. Trimming took off 5 bases at V and 6 bases at J, with 13 bases between the two ends. The CDR3 length is 14 residues. Full variable domain (remainder filled in from reference TRBV28 and TRBJ2-2): DVKVTQSSRYLVKRTGEKVFLECVQDMDHENMFWYRQDPGLGLRLIYFSYDVKMKEKGDIPEGYSVSREKKERFSLILESASTNQTSMYLCASSRGTSPGELFFGEGSRLTVL.